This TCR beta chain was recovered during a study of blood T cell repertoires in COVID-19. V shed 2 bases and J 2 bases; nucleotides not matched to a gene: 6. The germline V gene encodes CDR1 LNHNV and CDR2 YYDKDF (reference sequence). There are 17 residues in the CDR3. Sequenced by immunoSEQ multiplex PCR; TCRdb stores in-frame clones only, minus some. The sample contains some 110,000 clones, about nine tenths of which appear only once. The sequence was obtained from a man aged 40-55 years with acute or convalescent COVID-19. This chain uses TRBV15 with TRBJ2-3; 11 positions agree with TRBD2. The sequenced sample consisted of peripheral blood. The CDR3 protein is CATSRLAGGIDTDTQYF. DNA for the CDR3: TGTGCCACCAGCAGACTAGCGGGGGGTATAGACACAGATACGCAGTATTTT. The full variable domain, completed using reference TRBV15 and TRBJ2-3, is DAMVIQNPRYQVTQFGKPVTLSCSQTLNHNVMYWYQQKSSQAPKLLFHYYDKDFNNEADTPDNFQSRRPNTSFCFLDIRSPGLGDTAMYLCATSRLAGGIDTDTQYFGPGTRLTVL.